The 7 T cell receptor beta chains reported below all come from one sample, sequenced in a study of shared clonotypes between healthy human individuals. Clones were read by immunoSEQ multiplex PCR, and TCRdb kept only the in-frame ones, dropping some. This sample has some 580,000 clones, with 97% found just once. Sequencing was done on a sample of naive CD4+ T cells sorted from blood. Indicated subset: CD45RA+ positively selected. These receptors were taken from a woman under 40 in good health.

The chain carries TRBV5-1 and TRBJ2-2; 10 nucleotides align to TRBD1. V lost 1 base, J lost 3 bases, and 6 bases stayed unmatched. CDR1 and CDR2 (germline): SGHRS, YFSETQ. The CDR3 runs to 17 residues. The CDR3 DNA reads TGCGCCAGCAGCTTGTTCGCTGGGACAGGGGACACCGGGGAGCTGTTTTTT. This gives the protein CASSLFAGTGDTGELFF.

This chain connects TRBV29-1 to TRBJ2-4, with 11 bases identical to TRBD2. With 7 bases clipped from V and 6 bases from J, the junction kept 5 bases outside the gene matches. Looked up from germline, CDR1 is SQVTM and CDR2 is ANQGSEA. This CDR3 is 13 amino acids long. The CDR3 DNA is TGCAGCGGTGGGACTAGCGGACTAAACATTCAGTACTTC. This codes for CSGGTSGLNIQYF. Combining the CDR3 with reference TRBV29-1 and TRBJ2-4 gives the whole variable domain SAVISQKPSRDICQRGTSLTIQCQVDSQVTMMFWYRQQPGQSLTLIATANQGSEATYESGFVIDKFPISRPNLTFSTLTVSNMSPEDSSIYLCSGGTSGLNIQYFGAGTRLSVL.

The DNA for the CDR3 is TGTGCCAGCAGTTCTGATGGTGCAGTTTACAATGAGCAGTTCTTC. Its protein product is CASSSDGAVYNEQFF. The chain is built from TRBV6-5 and TRBJ2-1; no clear D gene. Trimming shortened V by 4 bases and J by 4 bases, and 14 bases separated the two germline ends. CDR1 and CDR2 from the germline V gene are MNHEY and SVGAGI. CDR3 length: 15 amino acids.

V gene TRBV5-6 combines with J gene TRBJ1-5; D gene uncertain. The CDR3 has 15 amino acids. V dropped 4 bases and J dropped 1 base, with 12 bases sitting between them. The germline V gene encodes CDR1 SGHDT and CDR2 YYEEEE. CDR3 DNA sequence: TGTGCCAGCAGCCGGCGGGGTCCGAGCAATCAGCCCCAGCATTTT. It specifies CASSRRGPSNQPQHF.

About this clone: The same CDR3 can be traced to other DNA sequences in this sample. The rearrangement joins TRBV19 to TRBJ1-5; D unclear. CDR1 is LNHDA, CDR2 SQIVND, per germline (reference sequence). The CDR3 spans 12 residues. V was pared by 3 bases and J by 4 bases, with 4 bases between. The CDR3 loop is CASSIANQPQHF. The CDR3 DNA reads TGTGCCAGTAGTATCGCGAATCAGCCCCAGCATTTT.

The V call is TRBV5-1, the J call TRBJ1-4; maybe TRBD1 (5 bases). Germline V gives CDR1 SGHRS, CDR2 YFSETQ. Trimming pared 5 bases from V and 3 bases from J, leaving 14 bases between. The CDR3 is 15 residues long. The CDR3 nucleotides are TGCGCCAGCAGTGGGGGTGCTTTGGCTAATGAAAAACTGTTTTTT. Translated: CASSGGALANEKLFF. Complete variable domain (other parts from reference TRBV5-1 and TRBJ1-4): KAGVTQTPRYLIKTRGQQVTLSCSPISGHRSVSWYQQTPGQGLQFLFEYFSETQRNKGNFPGRFSGRQFSNSRSEMNVSTLELGDSALYLCASSGGALANEKLFFGSGTQLSVL.

This CDR3 reads CASSPPIGAHSNQPQHF. The CDR3 nucleotides are TGTGCCAGTAGTCCCCCGATAGGGGCACACAGCAATCAGCCCCAGCATTTT. V gene TRBV19 combines with J gene TRBJ1-5, with a weak D call TRBD1 (5 bases). There are 17 residues in the CDR3. Between the trimmed V and J ends, which lost 5 bases and 1 base, there was a span of 18 bases. Germline V gene lookup returns CDR1 LNHDA and CDR2 SQIVND (reference sequence).